What follows is one T cell receptor beta chain and its context. The ends lost 8 bases at V and 0 bases at J; junction bases unmatched: 7. The germline CDR1 and CDR2 sequences are MNHNS and SASEGT. The CDR3 totals 15 residues. This sample is drawn from a study of T cell changes during pregnancy in multiple sclerosis. Assay: immunoSEQ multiplex PCR; the TCRdb copy retains only in-frame clones and omits some. The sample contains 100,000 or so clones, 80% to 95% of which appear only once. This chain joins TRBV6-1 and TRBJ1-5, with 7 bases that match TRBD1. The sequenced sample was peripheral blood, obtained after pregnancy. This TCR came from a female donor with multiple sclerosis, enrolled in a pregnancy study. This chain's CDR3 is CASLDRVSSNQPQHF. CDR3 sequence (DNA): TGTGCCAGCTTAGACAGGGTTTCTAGCAATCAGCCCCAGCATTTT.